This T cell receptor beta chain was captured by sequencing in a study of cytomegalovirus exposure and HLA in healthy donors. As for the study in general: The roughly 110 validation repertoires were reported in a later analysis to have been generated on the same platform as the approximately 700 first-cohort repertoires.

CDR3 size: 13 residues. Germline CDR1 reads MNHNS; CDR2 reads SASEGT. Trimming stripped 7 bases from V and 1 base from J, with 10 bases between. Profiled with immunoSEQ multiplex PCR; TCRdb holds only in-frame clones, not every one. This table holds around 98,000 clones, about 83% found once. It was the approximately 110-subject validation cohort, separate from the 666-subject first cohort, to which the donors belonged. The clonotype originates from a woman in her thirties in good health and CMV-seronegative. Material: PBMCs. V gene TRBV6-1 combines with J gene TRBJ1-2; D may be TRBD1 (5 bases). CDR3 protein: CASTGTVNYGYTF. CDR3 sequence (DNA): TGTGCCAGCACTGGGACTGTTAACTATGGCTACACCTTC.